This TCR beta chain was identified in a study of T cell responses to AZD1222 COVID-19 vaccine. With respect to this clone: Antigen unknown.

General study results and limits: Among AZD1222 vaccinees, only six or seven were seropositive at baseline. Targeting of unmutated variant regions was reportedly seen in nearly half of spike-specific TCRs. Vaccination with two AZD1222 doses was followed by a rise in Spike-specific TCR breadth and depth.

This CDR3 contains 14 residues. Germline V gene lookup returns CDR1 LNHDA and CDR2 SQIVND (reference sequence). The ends lost 1 base at V and 5 bases at J; junction bases unmatched: 2. Sequenced by immunoSEQ multiplex PCR; TCRdb stores in-frame clones only, minus some. This sample has roughly 130,000 clones, with more than 85% found just once. The starting material was peripheral blood, obtained 28 days after the second AZD1222 dose. The gene calls are TRBV19 and TRBJ2-7; 10 bases agree with TRBD1. This clonotype was obtained from an adult who received the AZD1222 COVID-19 vaccine. CDR3 sequence (DNA): TGTGCCAGTAGTATAGCGGGGACAGGGGACGAGCAGTACTTC. Amino acid sequence: CASSIAGTGDEQYF. The full variable domain, completed using reference TRBV19 and TRBJ2-7, is DGGITQSPKYLFRKEGQNVTLSCEQNLNHDAMYWYRQDPGQGLRLIYYSQIVNDFQKGDIAEGYSVSREKKESFPLTVTSAQKNPTAFYLCASSIAGTGDEQYFGPGTRLTVT.